The entry below describes one T cell receptor (beta chain). The sample belongs to a study of blood T cell repertoires in COVID-19. Study-level information: Acute and convalescent COVID-19 specimens originated in the United States, Italy and Spain.

As originally analysed: Reference gene primer amplification gave nucleated cell count estimates. Data came from immunoSEQ multiplex PCR; TCRdb stores just in-frame clones and leaves some out. V, J and clone size are taken as reported in that table, and D and trimming were inferred from the DNA itself. The sample carries about 310,000 clones, roughly 90% recorded once. The CDR3 runs 16 residues. CDR1 is MDHEN and CDR2 is SYDVKM in the germline V gene. V dropped 3 bases and J dropped 8 bases, with 19 bases sitting between them. Participant reports of clinical history set cohort assignment. The chain is built from TRBV28 and TRBJ1-4, with D possibly TRBD1 on 6 matching bases. The sequence derives from a woman in her 40s who had recovered from COVID-19. The sequencing sample was made of PBMCs or T cells enriched from blood (not recorded which). The CDR3 DNA is TGTGCCAGCAGTTTGGGGGGGGGCGCAACGGGCGAAAAACTGTTTTTT. It encodes CASSLGGGATGEKLFF.